This T cell receptor (beta chain) was sequenced in a study of blood T cell repertoires in COVID-19. J was trimmed by 0 bases and V by 7 bases; bases with no gene match: 4. Germline V gene lookup returns CDR1 SNHLY and CDR2 FYNNEI. This CDR3 has 14 residues. Cohorts were assigned according to the clinical history that participants reported. The method was immunoSEQ multiplex PCR; TCRdb's version includes in-frame clones alone and lacks a portion of them. The sample contains approximately 200,000 clones, over 75% of which appear only once. The receptor comes from a middle-aged man who had recovered from COVID-19. Sequences were obtained from PBMCs or T cells enriched from blood (not recorded which). The chain recombines TRBV2 with TRBJ2-5; 8 bases are shared with TRBD2. The CDR3 here is CASKMRGDQETQYF. CDR3 sequence (DNA): TGTGCCAGCAAAATGCGGGGGGACCAAGAGACCCAGTACTTC.